This T cell receptor beta chain was retrieved from a study of long-term antiretroviral therapy in people with HIV. General study points: Following ART, diversity rose but still fell short of transplant donor controls. Clones that expanded before ART (that is, prior to treatment) dominated the repertoire at all time points.

The trim removed 6 bases at V and 5 bases at J, leaving 6 bases unmatched. CDR3 size: 13 residues. Looked up from germline, CDR1 is MNHEY and CDR2 is SVGAGI. Assay version v3.0 of immunoSEQ was used, and it was run at survey level. Here immunoSEQ multiplex PCR was the method, and the copy in TCRdb shows in-frame clones only, minus some. The sample includes 25,000 to 30,000 clones, approximately 87% of them seen just once. A word on this clone: Its antigen is as yet unknown.

The chain employs TRBV6-5 and TRBJ1-1; 7 nucleotides line up with TRBD1. This receptor was taken from a man aged 40-49 years with HIV. The sample consisted of unsorted PBMCs, taken 4.7 to 5 years after starting antiretroviral therapy. For the CDR3, the DNA is TGTGCCAGCAGGCCGCCACAGGGGACTGAAGCTTTCTTT. Translation: CASRPPQGTEAFF.